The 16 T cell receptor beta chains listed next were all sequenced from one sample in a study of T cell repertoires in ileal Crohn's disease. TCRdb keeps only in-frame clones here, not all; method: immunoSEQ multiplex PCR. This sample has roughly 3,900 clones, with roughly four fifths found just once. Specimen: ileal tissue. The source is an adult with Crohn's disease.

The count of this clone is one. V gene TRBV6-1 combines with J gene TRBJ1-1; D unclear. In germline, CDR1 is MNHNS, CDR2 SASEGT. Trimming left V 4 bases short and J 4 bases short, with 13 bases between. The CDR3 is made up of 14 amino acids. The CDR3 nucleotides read TGTGCCAGCAGTGGCTTCCGAGGGAGCACTGAAGCTTTCTTT. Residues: CASSGFRGSTEAFF.

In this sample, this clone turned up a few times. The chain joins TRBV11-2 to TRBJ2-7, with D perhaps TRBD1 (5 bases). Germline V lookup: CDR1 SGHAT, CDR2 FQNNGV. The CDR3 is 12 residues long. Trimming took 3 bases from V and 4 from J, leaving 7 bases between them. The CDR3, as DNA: TGTGCCAGCAGCTTGACAGCTTACGAGCAGTACTTC. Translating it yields CASSLTAYEQYF.

In nucleotides, the CDR3 is TGTGCTAGTGGTCAGGACAGGATCTATGGCTACACCTTC. This gives the protein CASGQDRIYGYTF. The gene calls are TRBV12-5 and TRBJ1-2; 7 bases are shared with TRBD1. J gave up 4 bases and V 5 bases, and 4 bases lay outside the gene matches. Germline CDR1 is LGHNT and CDR2 is FRNRAP. The CDR3 is 13 residues long.

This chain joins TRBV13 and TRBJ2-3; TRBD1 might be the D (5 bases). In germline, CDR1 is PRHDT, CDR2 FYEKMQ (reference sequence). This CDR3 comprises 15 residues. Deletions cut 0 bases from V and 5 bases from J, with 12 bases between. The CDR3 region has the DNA TGTGCCAGCAGCTTAGGAACAGGCTTAAGAGATACGCAGTATTTT. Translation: CASSLGTGLRDTQYF.

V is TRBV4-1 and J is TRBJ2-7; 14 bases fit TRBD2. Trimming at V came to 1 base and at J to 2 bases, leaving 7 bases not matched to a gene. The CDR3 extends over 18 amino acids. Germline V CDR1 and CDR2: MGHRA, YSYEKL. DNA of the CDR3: TGCGCCAGCAGCCAAGTGGGACTAGCGGGAGTCTCCGCCTACGAGCAGTACTTC. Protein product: CASSQVGLAGVSAYEQYF.

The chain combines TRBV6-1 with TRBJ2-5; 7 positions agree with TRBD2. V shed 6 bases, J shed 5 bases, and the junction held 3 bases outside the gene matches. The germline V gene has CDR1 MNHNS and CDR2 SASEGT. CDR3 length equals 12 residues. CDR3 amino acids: CASSQGGETQYF. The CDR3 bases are TGTGCCAGCAGCCAGGGAGGGGAGACCCAGTACTTC.

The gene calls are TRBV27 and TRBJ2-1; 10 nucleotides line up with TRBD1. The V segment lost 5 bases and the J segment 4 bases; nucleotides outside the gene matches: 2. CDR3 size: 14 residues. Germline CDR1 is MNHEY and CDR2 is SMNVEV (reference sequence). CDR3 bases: TGTGCCAGCAGTGGGACAGGGGAGTACAATGAGCAGTTCTTC. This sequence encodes CASSGTGEYNEQFF.

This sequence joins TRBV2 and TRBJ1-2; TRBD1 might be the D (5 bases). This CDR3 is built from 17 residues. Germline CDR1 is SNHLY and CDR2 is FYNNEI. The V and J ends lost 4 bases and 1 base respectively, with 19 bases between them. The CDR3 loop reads CASSGTTLETVNYGYTF. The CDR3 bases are TGTGCCAGCAGTGGCACCACTCTGGAGACAGTTAACTATGGCTACACCTTC.

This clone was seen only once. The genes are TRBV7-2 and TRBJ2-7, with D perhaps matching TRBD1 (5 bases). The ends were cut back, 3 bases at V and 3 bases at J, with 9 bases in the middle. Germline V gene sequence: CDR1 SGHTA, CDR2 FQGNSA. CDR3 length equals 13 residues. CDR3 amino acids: CASSFPGYYEQYF. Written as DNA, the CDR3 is TGTGCCAGCAGCTTTCCAGGGTACTACGAGCAGTACTTC.

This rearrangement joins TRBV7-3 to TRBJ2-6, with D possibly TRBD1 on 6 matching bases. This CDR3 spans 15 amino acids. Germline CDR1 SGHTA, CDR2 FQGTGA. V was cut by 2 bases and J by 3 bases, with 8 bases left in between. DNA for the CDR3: TGTGCCAGCAGCTTATACAGGGATGGGGCCAACGTCCTGACTTTC. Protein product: CASSLYRDGANVLTF.

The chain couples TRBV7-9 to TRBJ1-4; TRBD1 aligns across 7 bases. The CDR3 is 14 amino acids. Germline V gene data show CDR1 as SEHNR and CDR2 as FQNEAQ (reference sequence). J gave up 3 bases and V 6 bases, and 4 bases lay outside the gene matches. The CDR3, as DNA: TGTGCCAGCAGGACAGGGATGCCTAATGAAAAACTGTTTTTT. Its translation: CASRTGMPNEKLFF.

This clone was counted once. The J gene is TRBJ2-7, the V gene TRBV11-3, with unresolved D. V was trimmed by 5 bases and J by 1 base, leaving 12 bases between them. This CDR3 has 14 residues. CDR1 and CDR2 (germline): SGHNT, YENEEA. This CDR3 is CASSVSVGSYEQYF. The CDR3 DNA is TGTGCCAGCAGCGTCAGTGTTGGTTCCTACGAGCAGTACTTC.

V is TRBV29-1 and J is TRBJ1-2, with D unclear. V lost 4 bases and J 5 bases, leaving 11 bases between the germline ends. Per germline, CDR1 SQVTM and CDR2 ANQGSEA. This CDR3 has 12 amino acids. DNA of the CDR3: TGCAGCGTTGGTGGACTCCAGTATGGCTACACCTTC. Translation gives CSVGGLQYGYTF.

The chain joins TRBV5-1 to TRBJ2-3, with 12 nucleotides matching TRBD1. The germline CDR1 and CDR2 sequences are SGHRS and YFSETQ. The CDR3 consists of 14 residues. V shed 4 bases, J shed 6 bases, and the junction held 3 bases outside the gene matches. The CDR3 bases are TGCGCCAGCAGCCGGGACAGGGGGCTTGATACGCAGTATTTT. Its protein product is CASSRDRGLDTQYF.

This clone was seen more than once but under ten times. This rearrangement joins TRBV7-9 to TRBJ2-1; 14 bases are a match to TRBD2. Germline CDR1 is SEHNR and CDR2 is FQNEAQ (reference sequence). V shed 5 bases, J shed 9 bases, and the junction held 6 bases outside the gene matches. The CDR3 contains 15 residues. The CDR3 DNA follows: TGTGCCAGCAGCCTCTCGACTAGCGGGGGGGGTGAGCAGTTCTTC. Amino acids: CASSLSTSGGGEQFF.

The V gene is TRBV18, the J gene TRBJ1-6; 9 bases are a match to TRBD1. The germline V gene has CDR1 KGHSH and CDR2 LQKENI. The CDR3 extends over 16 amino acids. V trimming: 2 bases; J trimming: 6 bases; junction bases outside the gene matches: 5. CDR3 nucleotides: TGTGCCAGCTCACCAGGACAGGGGCAGGGTAATTCACCCCTCCACTTT. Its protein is CASSPGQGQGNSPLHF.